This TCR beta chain was captured by sequencing in a study of blood T cell repertoires in COVID-19. Study-level background: The United States, Italy and Spain provided the acute and convalescent COVID-19 samples.

As handled by the study authors: Quantification of nucleated cells was approximated via reference gene primer amplification. Some clones are missing from TCRdb's copy, which holds only in-frame ones; the method was immunoSEQ multiplex PCR. The V and J calls and clone size come from that table; D and trimming were worked out from the DNA. This sample has about 300,000 clones, with 85% to 90% found just once. The germline V gene has CDR1 MNHEY and CDR2 SVGEGT. This CDR3 comprises 14 residues. V was clipped by 3 bases and J by 8 bases; unmatched bases: 6. Participant age was roughly 18 to 95 years, and participants resided in fewer than 30 US areas.

J is TRBJ1-4 and V is TRBV6-2 or TRBV6-3, with 7 bases aligning to TRBD1. The TCR originated in a young woman who had recovered from COVID-19. The sequencing input was PBMCs or T cells enriched from blood (not recorded which). This CDR3 is CASSYRGQSEKLFF. As DNA, the CDR3 is TGTGCCAGCAGTTATAGGGGGCAGAGCGAAAAACTGTTTTTT.